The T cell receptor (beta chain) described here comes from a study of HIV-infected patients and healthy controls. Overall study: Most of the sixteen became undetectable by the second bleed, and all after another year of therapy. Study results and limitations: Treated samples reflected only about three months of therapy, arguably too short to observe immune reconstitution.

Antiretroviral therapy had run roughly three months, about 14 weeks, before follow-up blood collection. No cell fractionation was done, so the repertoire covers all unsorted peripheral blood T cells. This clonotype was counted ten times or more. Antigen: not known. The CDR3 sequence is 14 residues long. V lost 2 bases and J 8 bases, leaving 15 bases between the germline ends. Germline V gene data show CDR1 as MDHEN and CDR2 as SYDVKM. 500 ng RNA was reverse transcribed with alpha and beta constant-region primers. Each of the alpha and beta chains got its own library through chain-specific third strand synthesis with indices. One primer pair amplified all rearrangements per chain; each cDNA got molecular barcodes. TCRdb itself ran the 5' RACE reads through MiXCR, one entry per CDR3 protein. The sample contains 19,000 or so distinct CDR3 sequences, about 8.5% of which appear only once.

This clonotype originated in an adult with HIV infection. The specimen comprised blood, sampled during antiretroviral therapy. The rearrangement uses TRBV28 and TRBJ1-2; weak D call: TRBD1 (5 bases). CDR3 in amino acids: CASSLGGTDGGYTF. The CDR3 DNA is TGTGCCAGCAGTTTAGGCGGGACGGACGGCGGCTACACCTTC.